This T cell receptor beta chain emerged from a study of regulatory T cells in long-lasting Graves disease. Regarding the study as a whole: Favored usage of TRBV28, TRBJ1-2 and TRBJ2-5 was recorded in persistent disease.

Many counts were recorded for this clonotype. The target antigen is unknown. Arm-PCR of CDR3 regions and iRepertoire HTBI primers were used to build TCR beta libraries. Using its own MiXCR run on the multiplex PCR reads, TCRdb lists one record per CDR3 protein. The sample contains 250,000 to 300,000 distinct CDR3 sequences, about 17% of which appear only once. V lost 5 bases, J lost 4 bases, and 14 bases lay in between. Germline V gene sequence: CDR1 MNHNS, CDR2 SASEGT. The CDR3 is 14 residues long. Time point defined: newly diagnosed GD, antithyroid drugs for less than 3 months. Isolated PBMC RNA provided the starting material for the TCR library. The sample was also linked to a second study, of T cells in Graves' hyperthyroidism and ophthalmopathy. That paper states: Participants, patients aged 18 to 65, had newly diagnosed hyperthyroidism with a duration under 2 months.

This chain uses TRBV6-1 with TRBJ1-1; D remains ambiguous. This receptor was obtained from a woman aged 25-40 years with Graves disease. The starting material was peripheral blood mononuclear cells (PBMCs), obtained at new diagnosis, from a patient treated with antithyroid drugs. CDR3 residues: CASSRMYGGTEAFF. In DNA, the CDR3 is TGTGCCAGCAGTCGTATGTACGGTGGCACTGAAGCTTTCTTT.